These 25 T cell receptor beta chains originate from one sample sequenced in a study of cytomegalovirus exposure and HLA in healthy donors (dated by TCRdb to 2015 to 2018). The method behind the library was the immunoSEQ multiplex PCR assay. The multiplex PCR relied on a mix of 60 forward primers for TCR Vbeta segments and 13 reverse primers for TCR Jbeta segments. TCRdb mirrors the immuneACCESS table, restricted to in-frame sequences. Some clones are absent from its copies; in checked studies, under half trace to an unresolved V gene, and the reason for the others is unknown. The table for this sample lists approximately 150,000 clones; roughly 85% of them were counted only once. Together, the top ten hold under 2.5% of the sample. The specimen was PBMCs. Receptor source: a man aged 35 to 55 in good health and CMV-seronegative.

This chain uses TRBV25-1 with TRBJ2-1, with D possibly matching TRBD2 (6 bases). CDR1 and CDR2 (germline): MGHDK, SYGVNS. V was pared by 1 base and J by 0 bases, with 10 bases between. This CDR3 spans 16 amino acids. The CDR3 DNA is TGTGCCAGCAGTGAATCCTCACTAGCCTCCTACAATGAGCAGTTCTTC. Amino acid sequence: CASSESSLASYNEQFF.

The chain joins TRBV5-6 to TRBJ2-1, with a possible D match to TRBD1 (6 bases). V was clipped by 0 bases and J by 3 bases, with 16 bases between them. CDR1 is SGHDT and CDR2 is YYEEEE in the germline V gene. The CDR3 loop spans 17 amino acids. The CDR3 loop is CASSLVHGQGYYNEQFF. Written as DNA, the CDR3 is TGTGCCAGCAGCTTGGTTCACGGGCAGGGGTACTACAATGAGCAGTTCTTC. The full variable domain, completed using reference TRBV5-6 and TRBJ2-1, is DAGVTQSPTHLIKTRGQQVTLRCSPKSGHDTVSWYQQALGQGPQFIFQYYEEEERQRGNFPDRFSGHQFPNYSSELNVNALLLGDSALYLCASSLVHGQGYYNEQFFGPGTRLTVL.

In its sample, this clone was seen a few times. The chain combines TRBV29-1 with TRBJ2-6; D ambiguous. CDR1 SQVTM and CDR2 ANQGSEA come from the germline V gene. V shed 7 bases and J shed 1 base, with 5 bases lying between them. The CDR3 is 12 amino acids. In nucleotides, the CDR3 is TGCAGCGCTGCGTCTGGGGCCAACGTCCTGACTTTC. It is translated as CSAASGANVLTF. Using reference TRBV29-1 and TRBJ2-6 for the parts outside the CDR3, the full variable domain is SAVISQKPSRDICQRGTSLTIQCQVDSQVTMMFWYRQQPGQSLTLIATANQGSEATYESGFVIDKFPISRPNLTFSTLTVSNMSPEDSSIYLCSAASGANVLTFGAGSRLTVL.

The chain is built from TRBV7-9 and TRBJ2-3, with TRBD1 as a possible D gene (5 bases). CDR1 SEHNR and CDR2 FQNEAQ come from the germline V gene (reference sequence). The CDR3 has 18 residues. V dropped 3 bases and J dropped 1 base, with 20 bases sitting between them. The CDR3 region has the DNA TGTGCCAGCAGCTTTGTTCCACGACAGCCGGTGGGCACAGATACGCAGTATTTT. This encodes CASSFVPRQPVGTDTQYF.

This clone was counted between two and nine times. This chain joins TRBV30 and TRBJ1-1, with TRBD1 matching 12 bases. The CDR3 has 13 residues. Germline CDR1 and CDR2: GTSNPN and SVGIG (reference sequence). V lost 4 bases and J lost 7; bases outside the gene matches: 4. In nucleotides, the CDR3 is TGTGCCTGGACGGGACAGGGGGCTAGTGAAGCTTTCTTT. Translating it yields CAWTGQGASEAFF.

In its sample, this clone was seen a few times. The chain has TRBV6-1 and TRBJ2-7; tentative D call: TRBD1 (6 bases). V shed 4 bases and J shed 5 bases, with 12 bases lying between them. The CDR3 has 13 amino acids. The V gene's germline CDR1 is MNHNS and CDR2 SASEGT. Here the CDR3 reads CASSGSGVDEQYF. The DNA for the CDR3 is TGTGCCAGCAGTGGATCAGGGGTGGACGAGCAGTACTTC.

The chain links TRBV5-6 to TRBJ2-2; 9 nucleotides align to TRBD1. The CDR3 runs to 17 residues. From germline, CDR1 is SGHDT and CDR2 YYEEEE. Unmatched junction bases numbered 7, after V lost 0 bases and J lost 4 bases. The CDR3 DNA reads TGTGCCAGCAGCTTGGCCTTAGGACAGGGGTTCACCGGGGAGCTGTTTTTT. Translation: CASSLALGQGFTGELFF.

The CDR3 sequence is CASRTSGHSQYF. Here the CDR3 DNA reads TGTGCCAGCAGGACTAGCGGCCATTCCCAGTACTTC. V gene TRBV6-1 combines with J gene TRBJ2-5; 9 bases are a match to TRBD2. Germline CDR1 is MNHNS and CDR2 is SASEGT. Trimming removed 6 bases from V and 9 bases from J; junction bases left unmatched: 5. This CDR3 is 12 amino acids long.

This chain uses TRBV2 with TRBJ2-4, with no clear D. Germline assignment: CDR1 SNHLY and CDR2 FYNNEI. Trimming took 4 bases from V and 1 from J, leaving 11 bases between them. The CDR3 is 15 amino acids. The CDR3 sequence is CASSARIVAKNIQYF. CDR3 DNA sequence: TGTGCCAGCAGTGCGCGGATTGTGGCCAAAAACATTCAGTACTTC.

As regards this clone: At one boundary the junction diverges from the germline segment, which might be a read error. At the DNA level, this CDR3 is encoded by other sequences in the same sample as well. The chain uses TRBV7-7 and TRBJ2-2; TRBD2 aligns across 8 bases. This CDR3 spans 17 amino acids. Germline V gene lookup returns CDR1 SSHAT and CDR2 FNYEAQ (reference sequence). CDR3 amino acids: CASSQTAGGRGTGELFF. CDR3 sequence (DNA): TGTGCTAGCAGCCAAACGGCGGGAGGACGGGGCACCGGGGAGCTGTTTTTT.

This chain connects TRBV7-9 to TRBJ1-2, with 7 bases that match TRBD1. The ends lost 3 bases at V and 7 bases at J; junction bases unmatched: 14. The CDR3 totals 16 residues. Germline values: CDR1 SEHNR, CDR2 FQNEAQ (reference sequence). The CDR3 region has the DNA TGTGCCAGCAGCTTTAGTATAGGGGGCGTAACCCCTGGCTACACCTTC. Residues: CASSFSIGGVTPGYTF. The full variable domain, in which reference TRBV7-9 and TRBJ1-2 provide the parts outside the CDR3, is DTGVSQNPRHKITKRGQNVTFRCDPISEHNRLYWYRQTLGQGPEFLTYFQNEAQLEKSRLLSDRFSAERPKGSFSTLEIQRTEQGDSAMYLCASSFSIGGVTPGYTFGSGTRLTVV.

This chain links TRBV2 with TRBJ2-1, with D maybe TRBD2 (6 bases). Trimming removed 6 bases at V and 2 bases at J, with 11 bases between. CDR1 is SNHLY and CDR2 is FYNNEI in the germline V gene. The CDR3 spans 14 residues. The CDR3, as DNA: TGTGCCAGCAGCGGGAGTCCTACCTACAATGAGCAGTTCTTC. Amino acid sequence: CASSGSPTYNEQFF.

The chain combines TRBV7-6 with TRBJ2-2; D may be TRBD1 (5 bases). The germline V gene encodes CDR1 SGHVS and CDR2 FNYEAQ. The V end was cut by 5 bases, the J end by 6 bases, with 7 bases between. The CDR3 is 12 amino acids. The CDR3, as DNA: TGTGCCAGCAGCCCCAGGGCCGGGGAGCTGTTTTTT. As protein: CASSPRAGELFF.

CDR3 bases: TGTGCCAGCAGCTTTCCCACTAGCGGGGGACGCTACGAGCAGTACTTC. Translation: CASSFPTSGGRYEQYF. The chain joins TRBV7-9 to TRBJ2-7; 11 bases match TRBD2. The CDR3 runs to 16 residues. V gave up 3 bases and J gave up 3 bases; unmatched junction bases: 7. The germline V gene encodes CDR1 SEHNR and CDR2 FQNEAQ (reference sequence).

The rearrangement joins TRBV2 to TRBJ2-7; TRBD2 is a possible D gene (6 bases). V was trimmed by 3 bases and J by 4 bases, leaving 16 bases between them. Germline CDR1 and CDR2: SNHLY and FYNNEI. CDR3 size: 15 residues. This CDR3 reads CASSDMRLDTYEQYF. The CDR3 nucleotides read TGTGCCAGCAGTGACATGAGACTAGACACATACGAGCAGTACTTC. The full variable domain, rest sourced from reference TRBV2 and TRBJ2-7, is EPEVTQTPSHQVTQMGQEVILRCVPISNHLYFYWYRQILGQKVEFLVSFYNNEISEKSEIFDDQFSVERPDGSNFTLKIRSTKLEDSAMYFCASSDMRLDTYEQYFGPGTRLTVT.

V usage is TRBV5-1 and J usage is TRBJ2-2, with TRBD2 matching 9 bases. This CDR3 region has 17 residues. Per the germline V gene, CDR1 is SGHRS and CDR2 is YFSETQ. V trimming: 0 bases; J trimming: 2 bases; junction bases outside the gene matches: 5. The CDR3 spells CASSLAPSGTNTGELFF. CDR3 nucleotides: TGCGCCAGCAGCTTGGCCCCTAGCGGGACCAACACCGGGGAGCTGTTTTTT.

Concerning this clone: One junction end does not reproduce the germline sequence, and a read error may be involved. The chain carries TRBV14 and TRBJ2-5, with D tentatively TRBD2 (6 bases). Germline V gives CDR1 SGHDN, CDR2 FVKESK. The CDR3 runs 15 residues. The CDR3 sequence: CASSRALRDPRGLDF. The CDR3 nucleotides are TGTGCCAGCAGCCGAGCATTAAGAGACCCCCGGGGGTTAGACTTC.

The chain links TRBV6-1 to TRBJ1-4; D perhaps matches TRBD1 (5 bases). The CDR3 consists of 14 residues. Germline CDR1 is MNHNS and CDR2 is SASEGT. The V end was cut by 6 bases, the J end by 4 bases, with 12 bases between. The CDR3 here is CASSIRALNEKLFF. The CDR3 DNA reads TGTGCCAGCAGCATCAGGGCCCTTAATGAAAAACTGTTTTTT.

CDR3 loop: CASSKVGKDTWRETSGRADEQYF. CDR3 DNA sequence: TGTGCCAGCAGCAAAGTGGGGAAGGACACCTGGCGTGAGACTAGCGGGAGGGCAGACGAGCAGTACTTC. The gene calls are TRBV21-1 and TRBJ2-7; TRBD2, the table's D call, was not compared with the DNA. TRBV21-1 is designated a pseudogene. CDR3 size: 23 residues.

V and J are TRBV28 and TRBJ2-4; D is ambiguous. CDR3 length: 13 amino acids. The ends were cut back, 5 bases at V and 1 base at J, with 6 bases in the middle. Germline-derived CDR1 and CDR2 are MDHEN and SYDVKM. In DNA form, the CDR3 reads TGTGCCAGCAGTCCCCGGGCCAAAAACATTCAGTACTTC. This sequence encodes CASSPRAKNIQYF.

The J gene is TRBJ1-1, the V gene TRBV10-2; 7 bases fit TRBD1. Per germline, CDR1 WSHSY and CDR2 SAAADI. V shed 3 bases and J 6 bases; nucleotides not matched to a gene: 10. The CDR3 sequence is 15 residues long. CDR3 nucleotide sequence: TGCGCCAGCAGTGACGGCAGACAGGGCGGAGCTGAAGCTTTCTTT. As protein: CASSDGRQGGAEAFF.

DNA for the CDR3: TGTGCCACCAGCAGAGATGTAAAGAACACTGAAGCTTTCTTT. Translation gives CATSRDVKNTEAFF. The V call is TRBV15, the J call TRBJ1-1; D call uncertain. The germline V gene has CDR1 LNHNV and CDR2 YYDKDF (reference sequence). The V gene lost 0 bases and the J gene lost 1 base, with 6 bases spanning the gap. This CDR3 is 14 amino acids long.

V and J are TRBV9 and TRBJ2-7, with D perhaps matching TRBD2 (5 bases). Looked up from germline, CDR1 is SGDLS and CDR2 is YYNGEE. V lost 3 bases and J 5 bases, leaving 18 bases between the germline ends. The CDR3 runs 15 residues. The CDR3 region has the DNA TGTGCCAGCAGCGCATATGACGGGATTGAAGACGAGCAGTACTTC. As protein: CASSAYDGIEDEQYF. Drawing the rest from reference TRBV9 and TRBJ2-7, the complete variable domain is DSGVTQTPKHLITATGQRVTLRCSPRSGDLSVYWYQQSLDQGLQFLIQYYNGEERAKGNILERFSAQQFPDLHSELNLSSLELGDSALYFCASSAYDGIEDEQYFGPGTRLTVT.

The chain links TRBV29-1 to TRBJ2-5; 9 nucleotides line up with TRBD2. J lost 5 bases, V lost 3 bases, and 7 bases had no gene match. Germline V gives CDR1 SQVTM, CDR2 ANQGSEA. This CDR3 contains 14 residues. CDR3 in DNA: TGCAGCGTTGATGGCGGGAGGGCCAAGGAGACCCAGTACTTC. Its protein is CSVDGGRAKETQYF.

The CDR3 here is CASSLDLAGGVADTQYF. The CDR3, as DNA: TGTGCCAGCAGCTTAGACCTAGCGGGAGGGGTGGCAGATACGCAGTATTTT. The chain employs TRBV13 and TRBJ2-3, with 12 bases identical to TRBD2. The CDR3 has 17 amino acids. J lost 4 bases, V lost 1 base, and 6 bases had no gene match. The germline V gene encodes CDR1 PRHDT and CDR2 FYEKMQ (reference sequence).